The 21 T cell receptor beta chains below come from one sample, sequenced in a study of T cell repertoires in cytomegalovirus infection. TCRdb recomputed calls from the reads with MiXCR, one row per CDR3 protein. The sample lists fewer than 300,000 distinct CDR3 sequences; about a quarter were seen once. Sequenced material: PBMCs. These receptors were obtained from a human donor in good health (CMV status not recorded). Some clones in this sample may be carry-over from other donors' samples.

The chain combines TRBV19 with TRBJ2-7, with 9 nucleotides matching TRBD2. The CDR3 loop spans 16 amino acids. The germline V gene encodes CDR1 LNHDA and CDR2 SQIVND (reference sequence). J was trimmed by 6 bases and V by 3 bases; bases with no gene match: 12. CDR3 protein: CASSMAAGGPYGEQYF. The CDR3 DNA follows: TGTGCCAGTAGTATGGCGGCGGGGGGGCCGTATGGCGAGCAGTACTTC.

This clonotype was counted a few times. This chain joins TRBV7-2 and TRBJ2-4, with a weak D call TRBD1 (6 bases). Germline loops: CDR1 SGHTA, CDR2 FQGNSA. The CDR3 covers 14 residues. V lost 8 bases, J lost 7 bases, and 18 bases lay in between. CDR3 amino acids: CASCPDRRENIQYF. The CDR3 coding sequence is TGTGCCAGCTGCCCTGACAGGCGTGAGAACATTCAGTACTTC.

The CDR3: CASSRLETGDGYTF. In DNA, the CDR3 is TGTGCCAGCAGTCGCTTGGAAACAGGGGATGGCTACACCTTC. The gene calls are TRBV28 and TRBJ1-2; 7 bases fit TRBD1. CDR1 and CDR2 from the germline V gene are MDHEN and SYDVKM. CDR3 length equals 14 residues. V shed 5 bases, J shed 6 bases, and the junction held 9 bases outside the gene matches.

This clonotype was seen many times. This chain connects TRBV7-2 to TRBJ2-1; possible D gene TRBD2, 6 bases. The CDR3 contains 15 residues. V lost 2 bases and J 4 bases, leaving 12 bases between the germline ends. Looked up from germline, CDR1 is SGHTA and CDR2 is FQGNSA. CDR3 in amino acids: CASSLQLALYNEQFF. CDR3 coding DNA: TGTGCCAGCAGCTTACAGCTAGCGTTATACAATGAGCAGTTCTTC.

This rearrangement joins TRBV29-1 to TRBJ2-7, with 11 bases matching TRBD2. The V and J ends lost 0 bases and 5 bases, in that order; junction bases with no gene match: 9. This CDR3 is built from 16 residues. Germline V lookup: CDR1 SQVTM, CDR2 ANQGSEA. For the CDR3, the DNA is TGCAGCGTTGAAGATCCACTAGCGGGAGTCTTAAACGAGCAGTACTTC. Residues: CSVEDPLAGVLNEQYF.

This sequence joins TRBV7-2 and TRBJ1-1, with D perhaps matching TRBD1 (6 bases). The germline CDR1 and CDR2 sequences are SGHTA and FQGNSA. The CDR3 length is 14 residues. V was clipped by 5 bases and J by 3 bases, with 13 bases between them. Here the CDR3 DNA reads TGTGCCAGCAGCCCCCAGGGGTACCACACTGAAGCTTTCTTT. Translated, it gives CASSPQGYHTEAFF.

In its sample, this clonotype was seen many times. The chain has TRBV7-2 and TRBJ2-5, with TRBD2 identical over 10 bases. The CDR3 loop spans 16 amino acids. V lost 5 bases and J lost 2; bases outside the gene matches: 8. Germline V gene data show CDR1 as SGHTA and CDR2 as FQGNSA. In DNA, the CDR3 is TGTGCCAGCAGCATGGGACTAGCGTCCGCACAAGAGACCCAGTACTTC. Protein sequence: CASSMGLASAQETQYF.

V gene TRBV20-1 combines with J gene TRBJ2-1; D possibly corresponds to TRBD2 (5 bases). The V end lost 1 base, the J end lost 9 bases, and 19 bases lay between the germline ends. CDR1 is DFQATT and CDR2 is SNEGSKA in the germline V gene (reference sequence). There are 15 residues in the CDR3. CDR3 loop: CSARASSRIGSEQFF. The CDR3 DNA reads TGCAGTGCTAGAGCCTCTTCTAGGATAGGGAGTGAGCAGTTCTTC.

This clonotype was observed at least ten times. J is TRBJ1-6 and V is TRBV7-8; a weak D match, TRBD1 (5 bases). CDR1 is SGHVS, CDR2 FQNEAQ, per germline. The CDR3 covers 15 residues. V shed 5 bases and J shed 7 bases, with 15 bases lying between them. This CDR3 reads CASSQIRDPNSPLHF. The CDR3 DNA follows: TGTGCCAGCAGCCAGATCCGGGACCCGAATTCACCCCTCCACTTT.

This chain uses TRBV7-6 with TRBJ2-1; TRBD2 matches at 7 bases. The length of the CDR3 is 16 residues. Germline V CDR1 and CDR2: SGHVS, FNYEAQ. V dropped 1 base and J dropped 7; count of bases not matched to a gene: 10. Here the CDR3 reads CASSLEMAGASNEQFF. The CDR3, as DNA: TGTGCCAGCAGCTTAGAGATGGCGGGAGCTTCAAATGAGCAGTTCTTC.

As DNA, the CDR3 is TGTGCCAGCAGCCCGCGGAATACGAAGGGGGATGAGCAGTTCTTC. It yields the protein CASSPRNTKGDEQFF. V usage is TRBV7-9 and J usage is TRBJ2-1; possibly TRBD1 for D (6 bases). Trimming took 5 bases from V and 8 from J, leaving 19 bases between them. Germline V gene sequence: CDR1 SEHNR, CDR2 FQNEAQ (reference sequence). The CDR3 is 15 residues long.

The sample holds a few counts of this clonotype. The J gene is TRBJ2-1, the V gene TRBV30; 8 nucleotides agree with TRBD1. The CDR3 contains 15 residues. The V segment lost 0 bases and the J segment 7 bases; nucleotides outside the gene matches: 8. The germline gives CDR1 GTSNPN, CDR2 SVGIG (reference sequence). The CDR3 coding sequence is TGTGCCTGGAGTGTTAGCCAGGGGGCTTGGAATGAGCAGTTCTTC. Translation: CAWSVSQGAWNEQFF.

This clonotype has ten or more counts. J is TRBJ2-3 and V is TRBV7-2, with D perhaps given as TRBD1 or TRBD2 (5 bases each). The CDR3 sequence is 14 residues long. Germline values: CDR1 SGHTA, CDR2 FQGNSA. V lost 6 bases to trimming and J lost 1 base, with 11 bases between them. The CDR3 reads CASRSWDGTDTQYF. In DNA, the CDR3 is TGTGCCAGCAGGTCCTGGGACGGCACAGATACGCAGTATTTT.

This chain joins TRBV11-2 and TRBJ2-7; 7 bases agree with TRBD1. V was pared by 5 bases and J by 0 bases, with 7 bases of the junction left unmatched. Germline values: CDR1 SGHAT, CDR2 FQNNGV. The CDR3 is made up of 15 amino acids. In DNA, the CDR3 is TGTGCCAGCAGCCCCCGGACAGGTTTCTCCTACGAGCAGTACTTC. It yields the protein CASSPRTGFSYEQYF.

Ten or more counts support this clonotype. The chain employs TRBV7-8 and TRBJ2-1, with D maybe TRBD1 (5 bases). Germline CDR1 reads SGHVS; CDR2 reads FQNEAQ. V was clipped by 5 bases and J by 3 bases, with 17 bases between them. The CDR3 is 16 residues long. As DNA, the CDR3 is TGTGCCAGCAGCCCGAGCGCGGCGCAGGGCTACAATGAGCAGTTCTTC. It specifies CASSPSAAQGYNEQFF.

CDR3 sequence (DNA): TGTGCCAGCAGTAGAGGTGTCAATCAGCCCCAGCATTTT. The encoded protein is CASSRGVNQPQHF. The genes are TRBV28 and TRBJ1-5; D unresolved. V gave up 5 bases and J gave up 3 bases, with 8 bases separating them. Looked up from germline, CDR1 is MDHEN and CDR2 is SYDVKM. CDR3 length: 13 residues.

The sample holds a few counts of this clonotype. The rearrangement joins TRBV30 to TRBJ2-2; D is ambiguous. CDR3 length: 12 residues. Per the germline V gene, CDR1 is GTSNPN and CDR2 is SVGIG (reference sequence). V lost 0 bases, J lost 6 bases, and 5 bases lay in between. CDR3 sequence reads: CAWSVRPGELFF. CDR3 DNA sequence: TGTGCCTGGAGTGTACGTCCCGGGGAGCTGTTTTTT.

V and J are TRBV7-8 and TRBJ2-1; 7 bases are shared with TRBD2. The CDR3 has 16 amino acids. Trimming removed 3 bases from V and 5 bases from J; junction bases left unmatched: 10. Germline CDR1 and CDR2: SGHVS and FQNEAQ. This CDR3 is CASSFRVGLGDNEQFF. In DNA form, the CDR3 reads TGTGCCAGCAGCTTTCGCGTAGGACTAGGGGACAATGAGCAGTTCTTC.

The rearrangement joins TRBV5-4 to TRBJ2-1; D is uncertain. V was shortened by 0 bases and J by 4 bases, with 8 bases between the two germline ends. Germline V gives CDR1 SGHNT, CDR2 YYREEE (reference sequence). The CDR3 is made up of 14 amino acids. The CDR3 sequence is CASSLERQYNEQFF. Here the CDR3 DNA reads TGTGCCAGCAGCTTGGAACGTCAGTACAATGAGCAGTTCTTC. Full variable domain (rest looked up from reference TRBV5-4 and TRBJ2-1): ETGVTQSPTHLIKTRGQQVTLRCSSQSGHNTVSWYQQALGQGPQFIFQYYREEENGRGNFPPRFSGLQFPNYSSELNVNALELDDSALYLCASSLERQYNEQFFGPGTRLTVL.

This clonotype was observed a few times. The chain uses TRBV29-1 and TRBJ2-3; no definite D call. With 6 bases removed from V and 5 bases from J, the gap between germline ends came to 9 bases. CDR3 length equals 11 residues. CDR1 is SQVTM, CDR2 ANQGSEA, per germline. The CDR3 DNA is TGCAGCGTGGAGATTGTAGATACGCAGTATTTT. This encodes CSVEIVDTQYF.

The chain links TRBV13 to TRBJ2-6, with no clear D. This CDR3 has 15 residues. Trimming stripped 2 bases from V and 3 bases from J, with 8 bases between. Germline V gene lookup returns CDR1 PRHDT and CDR2 FYEKMQ (reference sequence). CDR3 nucleotides: TGTGCCAGCAGCTTAAGGGTTGGTGGGGCCAACGTCCTGACTTTC. Amino acids: CASSLRVGGANVLTF.